What follows are 12 T cell receptor beta chains derived from one specimen sequenced in a study of blood T cells in healthy people across ages. Combining a sample-barcoded 5' primer with a J-beta primer mix, a second PCR ran for roughly 6 to 12 cycles. TCRdb fed the 5' RACE reads into MiXCR, producing one record per CDR3 protein. The data show a few hundred thousand distinct CDR3 sequences, around 29% seen once. Material: blood. These receptors were taken from a woman in her seventies in good health.

A few counts support this clonotype. J is TRBJ1-6 and V is TRBV20-1; TRBD1 agrees at 9 bases. The CDR3 length is 15 residues. Germline CDR1 is DFQATT and CDR2 is SNEGSKA (reference sequence). J gave up 7 bases and V 4 bases, and 8 bases lay outside the gene matches. The CDR3 spells CSATLGTGNNSPLHF. As DNA, the CDR3 is TGCAGTGCTACCCTAGGGACAGGGAACAATTCACCCCTCCACTTT.

The V call is TRBV5-1, the J call TRBJ2-2; D not certain. The length of the CDR3 is 14 residues. V was clipped by 1 base and J by 5 bases, with 9 bases between them. CDR1 and CDR2 from the germline V gene are SGHRS and YFSETQ. CDR3 region: CASSLYAGTGELFF. The CDR3 DNA is TGCGCCAGCAGCTTGTACGCCGGGACCGGGGAGCTGTTTTTT.

This clonotype has a handful of counts. The rearrangement uses TRBV4-2 and TRBJ1-5, with TRBD1 matching over 7 bases. With 1 base clipped from V and 3 bases from J, the junction kept 3 bases outside the gene matches. The germline CDR1 and CDR2 sequences are LGHNA and YNFKEQ. The CDR3 consists of 15 residues. CDR3 loop: CASSQAGTDNQPQHF. CDR3 nucleotide sequence: TGTGCCAGCAGCCAAGCCGGGACAGACAATCAGCCCCAGCATTTT.

The gene calls are TRBV3-1 and TRBJ2-5, with 7 bases matching TRBD1. The length of the CDR3 is 13 residues. The trim removed 8 bases at V and 1 base at J, leaving 4 bases unmatched. Germline loops: CDR1 LGHDT, CDR2 YNNKEL (reference sequence). The DNA for the CDR3 is TGTGCCAGCCTCCAGGGGGTCCAAGAGACCCAGTACTTC. Its protein is CASLQGVQETQYF.

V and J are TRBV20-1 and TRBJ2-1; the D gene is possibly TRBD1 (6 bases). Germline V gene data show CDR1 as DFQATT and CDR2 as SNEGSKA (reference sequence). The CDR3 covers 12 residues. With 3 bases removed from V and 8 bases from J, the gap between germline ends came to 11 bases. CDR3 loop: CSASGTLYEQFF. The CDR3 DNA sequence: TGCAGTGCTAGCGGGACACTCTATGAGCAGTTCTTC.

For this clonotype: Mismatch with germline at one junction end may stem from a read error. The gene calls are TRBV7-2 and TRBJ2-7; a possible D gene is TRBD2 (5 bases). The CDR3 sequence is 13 residues long. Germline values: CDR1 SGHTA, CDR2 FQGNSA. The CDR3 bases are TGTGCCAGCACCGTCAGCGGCTCCCACGAGCAGTACTTC. This codes for CASTVSGSHEQYF.

J is TRBJ2-2 and V is TRBV5-1; maybe TRBD1 (5 bases). Germline assignment: CDR1 SGHRS and CDR2 YFSETQ. The CDR3 is made up of 18 amino acids. V gave up 5 bases and J gave up 5 bases, with 25 bases separating them. As DNA, the CDR3 is TGCGCCAGCAGAAGTGGCCTCGGTGGACACCCGGCGACCGGGGAGCTGTTTTTT. Its translation is CASRSGLGGHPATGELFF.

The chain employs TRBV7-9 and TRBJ1-1; D perhaps matches TRBD1 (6 bases). CDR3 length: 16 amino acids. Trimming took off 5 bases at V and 5 bases at J, with 21 bases between the two ends. Germline V gene sequence: CDR1 SEHNR, CDR2 FQNEAQ (reference sequence). The CDR3 region is CASSPLGGLGKTEAFF. The CDR3 DNA reads as TGTGCCAGCAGCCCCCTGGGGGGGCTGGGGAAGACTGAAGCTTTCTTT.

There are a few counts of this clonotype. The chain has TRBV12-5 and TRBJ2-3; D gene ambiguous. CDR3 length: 12 amino acids. With 3 bases removed from V and 2 bases from J, the gap between germline ends came to 3 bases. Germline V gives CDR1 LGHNT, CDR2 FRNRAP. CDR3 coding DNA: TGTGCTAGTGGTTTAAACACAGATACGCAGTATTTT. Protein: CASGLNTDTQYF.

This clonotype showed up just once. The chain carries TRBV7-9 and TRBJ2-2; TRBD1 agrees at 7 bases. J lost 5 bases, V lost 5 bases, and 11 bases had no gene match. Germline V gene lookup returns CDR1 SEHNR and CDR2 FQNEAQ (reference sequence). This CDR3 comprises 16 residues. CDR3 DNA sequence: TGTGCCAGCAGCCCCGTCAGACAGGGATTTACCGGGGAGCTGTTTTTT. Protein: CASSPVRQGFTGELFF.

This clonotype has a count of ten or more. The J gene is TRBJ2-7, the V gene TRBV7-2, with TRBD2 as a possible D gene (6 bases). V was shortened by 4 bases and J by 0 bases, with 19 bases between the two germline ends. This CDR3 is 17 amino acids long. Looked up from germline, CDR1 is SGHTA and CDR2 is FQGNSA. The CDR3 is CASSSKWATRGSYEQYF. The CDR3 bases are TGTGCCAGCAGCTCAAAATGGGCGACTAGGGGCTCCTACGAGCAGTACTTC.

The CDR3, as DNA: TGTGCCAGCAGCTTAACTAGCGGGAGGGCCGGTGAGCAGTTCTTC. Translated: CASSLTSGRAGEQFF. The chain couples TRBV7-2 to TRBJ2-5; 13 bases map to TRBD2. With the DNA end fitting TRBJ2-1 better, the J assignment may be wrong. The CDR3 has 15 amino acids. CDR1 and CDR2 (germline): SGHTA, FQGNSA.